The rows below give T cell receptor beta chains drawn from one sample of a study of blood T cells in healthy people across ages. One entry per CDR3 protein, called by TCRdb with MiXCR from the 5' RACE reads. The data show under 800,000 distinct CDR3 sequences, roughly 44% seen once. The sample taken for sequencing was blood. The receptors shown here come from a woman aged 60-70 years in good health. The conserved cysteine and the conserved F or W are not part of the CDR3 here. The order of the fields is V gene, CDR3 protein.

>TRBV20-1
SAPLPSTGTRSEQY
>TRBV3-1
ASSPASGGGYEQY
>TRBV7-2
ASSFGGRSLNEQF
>TRBV29-1
SFGAGVADTQY
>TRBV3-1
ASSQRAQGTVKNIQY
>TRBV13
ASSLGGVGANVLT
>TRBV12-3/TRBV12-4
ASSLVASNGCT
>TRBV6-1
ASRYPGAQETQY
>TRBV7-7
ASSLELAGPSTDTQY
>TRBV5-5
ASSYRVYGYT
>TRBV18
ASSPQRGQGADTQY
>TRBV20-1
SARNIDYEQY
>TRBV2
ASKTAGPYNEQF
>TRBV9
ASSATGGAEGYT
>TRBV6-4
ASSEMSNQPQH
>TRBV27
ASMGAPDSGANVLT
>TRBV3-1
ASSQGSGSYGYT
>TRBV2
ASRTGTGGHEQY
>TRBV12-3/TRBV12-4
ASSCPGGQPQH
>TRBV13
ASSFPTASGSYEQY
>TRBV29-1
SVGGLAYEQY
>TRBV29-1
SVSPRGGRGYRDEQY
>TRBV27
ASTETGQGAAGANVLT
>TRBV20-1
SARGDSILKTVQAF
>TRBV28
ASSTPGVHYGYT
>TRBV11-2
AGSFFRGGPDTQY
>TRBV11-2
ASSFRGRSTDTQY
>TRBV20-1
SARALRLAGGSYNEQF
>TRBV7-6
ASSLGERGHRYEQY
>TRBV20-1
SATKSGRRTDTQY
>TRBV18
ASSPDTFEAF
>TRBV20-1
SARLEDNANEQF
>TRBV24-1
ATSDRTGVETQY
>TRBV12-3/TRBV12-4
ASSGQQHTDTQY
>TRBV14
ASSQDRYTEAF
>TRBV6-2/TRBV6-3
ASTTWDEQF
>TRBV18
ASSPPMGGRGQPQH
>TRBV27
ASNSRDTTYNEQY
>TRBV18
ASSREAGDHGYT
>TRBV20-1
SAREGLRTVETQY
>TRBV7-3
ASSLTPGTEPYNEQF
>TRBV18
ASSPRTSGGTDTQY
>TRBV5-1
ASSPGAEGTEAF
>TRBV6-1
ATQAGDSYEQY
>TRBV20-1
SARDREREFTDTQY
>TRBV20-1
SAREADGEQF
>TRBV20-1
SARDRGTLYQPQH
>TRBV6-2/TRBV6-3
ASSYSGGGRSYNEQF
>TRBV7-3
ASSLKRDRGEGNQPQH
>TRBV20-1
SARMTGGDGYT
>TRBV27
ASSLAPGFGNEQF
>TRBV25-1
ASSEEQGRTDTQY
>TRBV7-3
ASSSNPSNEQF
>TRBV6-2/TRBV6-3
ASRGTGGNEQF
>TRBV2
ASSTSGGQTQY